This T cell receptor (beta chain) came from a study of blood T cell repertoires in COVID-19. Study details: The United States, Italy and Spain supplied acute and convalescent COVID-19 samples.

Sequencing was performed with immunoSEQ multiplex PCR; in TCRdb, only in-frame clones are kept and a portion is missing. The sample includes some 180,000 clones, 76% of them seen just once. This clone has just a few counts. The CDR3 contains 12 residues. The V gene's germline CDR1 is MGHDK and CDR2 SYGVNS. V lost 6 bases, J lost 13 bases, and 11 bases stayed unmatched. This TCR derives from a woman aged 50 to 60 with active or convalescent COVID-19. The chain combines TRBV25-1 with TRBJ1-2, with 7 bases lining up with TRBD1. Sequencing was carried out using peripheral blood. Here the CDR3 reads CASRLRDSAFTF. CDR3 DNA sequence: TGTGCCAGCAGATTAAGGGACAGTGCCTTCACCTTC.